This T cell receptor (beta chain) comes out of a study of cytomegalovirus exposure and HLA in healthy donors. Only one count was recorded for this clone. Its antigen is as yet unknown. General study points: TCR beta V segments were, for the most part, productive about 87% or about 30% of the time in an earlier analysis. Researchers reported that a few CMV-associated chains were confirmed in vitro as CMV antigen-specific. Investigators reported around 150 TCR beta chains as tied to cytomegalovirus. On later analysis, the bulk of CMV-associated TCR beta chains appeared to be HLA-restricted.

Amplification used 60 Vbeta primers and 13 Jbeta primers. Sequencing used immunoSEQ multiplex PCR; TCRdb keeps in-frame clones, though not all of them. The sample lists approximately 140,000 clones, roughly four fifths seen once, with roughly an eighth in the top ten. Germline V gene sequence: CDR1 SGHAT, CDR2 FQNNGV. Between the trimmed V and J ends, which lost 3 bases and 3 bases, there was a span of 14 bases. The CDR3 runs 15 residues. The chain combines TRBV11-2 with TRBJ2-5, with D unresolved. The sequenced material came from PBMCs. The receptor was isolated from a human donor in good health. The CDR3 coding sequence is TGTGCCAGCAGCTTCAGCCGACTCCCGGAAGAGACCCAGTACTTC. Residues: CASSFSRLPEETQYF.